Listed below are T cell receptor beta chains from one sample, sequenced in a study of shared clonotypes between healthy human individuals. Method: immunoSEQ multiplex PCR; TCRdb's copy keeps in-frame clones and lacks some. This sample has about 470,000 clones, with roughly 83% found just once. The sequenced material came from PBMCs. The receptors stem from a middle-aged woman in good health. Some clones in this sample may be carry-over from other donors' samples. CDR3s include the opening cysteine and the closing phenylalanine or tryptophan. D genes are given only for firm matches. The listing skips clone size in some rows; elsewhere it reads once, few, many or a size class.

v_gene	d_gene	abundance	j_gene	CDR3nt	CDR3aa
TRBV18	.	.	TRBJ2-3	TGTGCCAGCTCACCATCCGCCACAGATACGCAGTATTTT	CASSPSATDTQYF
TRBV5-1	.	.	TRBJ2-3	TGCGCCAGCAGCTTGGCGGCACACACAGATACGCAGTATTTT	CASSLAAHTDTQYF
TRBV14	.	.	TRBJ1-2	TGTGCCAGCAGCCAAGGACGGAACTATGGCTACACCTTC	CASSQGRNYGYTF
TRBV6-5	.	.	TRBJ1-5	TGTGCCAGCAGTTACTCCTCCGGGGCAAATCAGCCCCAGCATTTT	CASSYSSGANQPQHF
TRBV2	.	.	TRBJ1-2	TGTGCCAGCGGGCAAGCCTATGGCTACACCTTC	CASGQAYGYTF
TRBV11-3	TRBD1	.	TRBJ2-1	TGTGCCAGCAGCTTAGCGGGACAGGGCATTAATGAGCAGTTCTTC	CASSLAGQGINEQFF
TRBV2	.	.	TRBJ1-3	TGTGCCAGCAGTGAGAAAGGAGGGGAAGGAAACACCATATATTTT	CASSEKGGEGNTIYF
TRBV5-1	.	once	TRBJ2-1	TGCGCCAGCAGCTTCTATCAGAGCTCCTACAATGAGCAGTTCTTC	CASSFYQSSYNEQFF
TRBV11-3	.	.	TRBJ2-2	TGTGCCAGCAGCGGAGCACGCTCTAACACCGGGGAGCTGTTTTTT	CASSGARSNTGELFF
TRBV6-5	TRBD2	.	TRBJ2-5	TGTGCCAGCAGTTACTCGTTTAGCGGGAGGATCGAGACCCAGTACTTC	CASSYSFSGRIETQYF
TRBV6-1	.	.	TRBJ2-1	TGTGCCAGCAGTGCCCTCGGCTCCTACAATGAGCAGTTCTTC	CASSALGSYNEQFF
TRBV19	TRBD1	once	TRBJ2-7	TGTGCCAGTAGTATAGATGCCCCCCAGGGGGCCTTCAAGGAGCAGTACTTC	CASSIDAPQGAFKEQYF
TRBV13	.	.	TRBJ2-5	TGTGCCAGCGCAGGGGAGACCCAGTACTTC	CASAGETQYF
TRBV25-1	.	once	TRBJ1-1	TGTGCCAGCAGTGAAACGGGTCGCTGGAACACTGAAGCTTTCTTT	CASSETGRWNTEAFF
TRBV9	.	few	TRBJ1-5	TGTGCCAGTTCACGGGACATTGATCAGCCCCAGCATTTT	CASSRDIDQPQHF
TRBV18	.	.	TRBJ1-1	TGTGCCAGCTCACCACAAATAACGTCTCTACAACAGGGTACCGAAGCTTTCTTT	CASSPQITSLQQGTEAFF
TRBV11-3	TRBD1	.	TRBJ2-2	TGTGCCAGCAGCTCCACAGGGGGCCGCACCGGGGAGCTGTTTTTT	CASSSTGGRTGELFF
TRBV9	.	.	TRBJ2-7	TGTGCCAGCAGCGTATCAATCACTGGCGAGGGCTACGAGCAGTACTTC	CASSVSITGEGYEQYF
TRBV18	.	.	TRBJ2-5	TGTGCCAGCTCACCGGGACGGTCCCAAGAGACCCAGTACTTC	CASSPGRSQETQYF
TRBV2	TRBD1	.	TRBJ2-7	TGTGCCAGCAGTTCCGGGACAGGGGAGTCCGAGCAGTACTTC	CASSSGTGESEQYF
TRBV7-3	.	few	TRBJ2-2	TGTGCCAGCAGCTTAATTTTGGGCGGGGAGCTGTTTTTT	CASSLILGGELFF
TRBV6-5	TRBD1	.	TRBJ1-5	TGTGCCAGCAGCGAGCAGGGGGTTTATCAGCCCCAGCATTTT	CASSEQGVYQPQHF
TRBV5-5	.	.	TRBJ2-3	TGTGCCAGCAGCTTGCAGGGTATGGCAGATACGCAGTATTTT	CASSLQGMADTQYF
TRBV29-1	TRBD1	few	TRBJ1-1	TGCAGCGTTGGGACAGGGTGGGGCATGAACACTGAAGCTTTCTTT	CSVGTGWGMNTEAFF
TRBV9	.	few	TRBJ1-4	TGTGCCAGCAGCGTAGCCGGGAGTGGGGAAAAACTGTTTTTT	CASSVAGSGEKLFF
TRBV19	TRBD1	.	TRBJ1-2	TGTGCCAGTAGTAACGGACAGGGGAGTTACTATGGCTACACCTTC	CASSNGQGSYYGYTF
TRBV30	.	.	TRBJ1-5	TGTGCCTGGAGCGTCAGGGGTAACCAGCCCCAGCATTTT	CAWSVRGNQPQHF
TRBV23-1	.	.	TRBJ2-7	TGCGCCAGCAGTCATGGGGGAACCTACGAGCAGTACTTC	CASSHGGTYEQYF